A single sample is the source of the 12 T cell receptor beta chains below, sequenced in a study of OX40 agonist ivuxolimab in advanced cancers. TCRdb keeps only in-frame clones here, not all; method: immunoSEQ multiplex PCR. Found here are roughly 56,000 clones, approximately 83% of them singletons; the top ten hold about 1%. The material sequenced was CD4+ or CD8+ T cells sorted from blood, taken in a trial of the OX40 agonist ivuxolimab. These receptors were obtained from an adult with an advanced solid tumor such as melanoma, head and neck, liver or kidney cancer.

The J gene is TRBJ1-2, the V gene TRBV28, with a tentative D call TRBD1 (6 bases). The CDR3 sequence is 13 residues long. The V gene lost 6 bases and the J gene lost 7 bases, with 15 bases spanning the gap. Germline V gene lookup returns CDR1 MDHEN and CDR2 SYDVKM. The CDR3 nucleotides are TGTGCCAGCAGATCAGGGGAGCGCGGTGGCTACACCTTC. It translates to CASRSGERGGYTF.

The gene calls are TRBV7-2 and TRBJ2-2, with 9 bases aligning to TRBD1. J gave up 1 base and V 5 bases, and 5 bases lay outside the gene matches. CDR1 is SGHTA and CDR2 is FQGNSA in the germline V gene. The CDR3 has 16 amino acids. The CDR3 loop is CASSTGQGRNTGELFF. CDR3 nucleotide sequence: TGTGCCAGCAGCACCGGACAGGGGCGGAACACCGGGGAGCTGTTTTTT. The whole variable domain, remainder taken from reference TRBV7-2 and TRBJ2-2, is GAGVSQSPSNKVTEKGKDVELRCDPISGHTALYWYRQSLGQGLEFLIYFQGNSAPDKSGLPSDRFSAERTGGSVSTLTIQRTQQEDSAVYLCASSTGQGRNTGELFFGEGSRLTVL.

This chain uses TRBV5-5 with TRBJ2-2; 9 positions agree with TRBD1. The junction had 6 bases not matched to a gene; V was cut back by 3 bases and J by 9 bases. Germline V gene sequence: CDR1 SGHKS, CDR2 YYEKEE (reference sequence). CDR3 length: 14 amino acids. The CDR3 loop reads CASSSGGQGRELFF. CDR3 sequence (DNA): TGTGCCAGCAGCTCGGGGGGACAGGGAAGGGAGCTGTTTTTT.

This rearrangement joins TRBV7-2 to TRBJ2-7, with TRBD2 identical over 11 bases. CDR1 SGHTA and CDR2 FQGNSA come from the germline V gene. The CDR3 loop spans 17 amino acids. The V and J ends lost 5 bases and 4 bases, in that order; junction bases with no gene match: 13. CDR3 region: CASSREVLAGGPYEQYF. For the CDR3, the DNA is TGTGCCAGCAGCCGAGAGGTGTTAGCGGGGGGGCCTTACGAGCAGTACTTC.

The V call is TRBV7-2, the J call TRBJ1-1; tentative D call: TRBD1 (6 bases). Germline CDR1 SGHTA, CDR2 FQGNSA. V was cut by 5 bases and J by 0 bases, with 10 bases left in between. This CDR3 spans 14 amino acids. The CDR3, as DNA: TGTGCCAGCAGCAAAGGGGGGTTGAACACTGAAGCTTTCTTT. Protein: CASSKGGLNTEAFF. Together with reference TRBV7-2 and TRBJ1-1, the CDR3 gives the full variable domain: GAGVSQSPSNKVTEKGKDVELRCDPISGHTALYWYRQSLGQGLEFLIYFQGNSAPDKSGLPSDRFSAERTGGSVSTLTIQRTQQEDSAVYLCASSKGGLNTEAFFGQGTRLTVV.

This sequence joins TRBV18 and TRBJ1-5; 7 positions match TRBD1. J gave up 6 bases and V 2 bases, and 10 bases lay outside the gene matches. This CDR3 is built from 16 residues. CDR1 and CDR2 from the germline V gene are KGHSH and LQKENI. The CDR3 reads CASSPGTRGRVQPQHF. CDR3 DNA: TGTGCCAGCTCACCAGGGACTAGGGGGCGGGTTCAGCCCCAGCATTTT.

The chain recombines TRBV7-8 with TRBJ1-1; D is unclear. The CDR3 covers 14 residues. Deletions cut 0 bases from V and 1 base from J, with 6 bases between. Germline V gene sequence: CDR1 SGHVS, CDR2 FQNEAQ. CDR3 DNA sequence: TGTGCCAGCAGCTTAGCGGCCCGGAACACTGAAGCTTTCTTT. Its translation is CASSLAARNTEAFF.

This clone was counted a few times. V and J are TRBV5-1 and TRBJ2-7, with TRBD2 identical over 8 bases. V was clipped by 4 bases and J by 3 bases; unmatched bases: 12. The CDR3 has 16 residues. The germline gives CDR1 SGHRS, CDR2 YFSETQ. The CDR3 loop reads CASSSRTSTENYEQYF. In DNA, the CDR3 is TGCGCCAGCAGCAGCCGGACTAGCACGGAGAACTACGAGCAGTACTTC.

This clone was recorded only once. This sequence joins TRBV5-5 and TRBJ2-3; 10 bases agree with TRBD1. In germline, CDR1 is SGHKS, CDR2 YYEKEE (reference sequence). The CDR3 totals 17 residues. V dropped 4 bases and J dropped 4; count of bases not matched to a gene: 12. CDR3 protein: CASSTRPGTGEADTQYF. The CDR3 DNA reads TGTGCCAGCAGCACCAGACCCGGGACAGGGGAGGCAGATACGCAGTATTTT.

The chain uses TRBV5-1 and TRBJ1-1; D not resolved. This CDR3 is built from 13 residues. Per germline, CDR1 SGHRS and CDR2 YFSETQ. V was clipped by 3 bases and J by 1 base, with 7 bases between them. CDR3 protein: CASSWEANTEAFF. CDR3 nucleotides: TGCGCCAGCAGCTGGGAGGCGAACACTGAAGCTTTCTTT. Full variable domain (rest looked up from reference TRBV5-1 and TRBJ1-1): KAGVTQTPRYLIKTRGQQVTLSCSPISGHRSVSWYQQTPGQGLQFLFEYFSETQRNKGNFPGRFSGRQFSNSRSEMNVSTLELGDSALYLCASSWEANTEAFFGQGTRLTVV.

The rearrangement uses TRBV19 and TRBJ1-1; D perhaps matches TRBD1 (5 bases). The germline V and J ends were trimmed by 7 bases and 5 bases, with 14 bases remaining between them. The length of the CDR3 is 13 residues. Germline-derived CDR1 and CDR2 are LNHDA and SQIVND (reference sequence). The CDR3 DNA sequence: TGTGCCAGTAACGGGGGGTGGAGGACTGAAGCTTTCTTT. Translated, it gives CASNGGWRTEAFF.

CDR3 sequence (DNA): TGTGCCAGCAGCTTTCAGGGGAACACTGAAGCTTTCTTT. This gives the protein CASSFQGNTEAFF. The rearrangement joins TRBV7-8 to TRBJ1-1, with TRBD1 as a possible D gene (5 bases). Germline V gives CDR1 SGHVS, CDR2 FQNEAQ. The CDR3 has 13 residues. The ends were cut back, 3 bases at V and 1 base at J, with 6 bases in the middle.